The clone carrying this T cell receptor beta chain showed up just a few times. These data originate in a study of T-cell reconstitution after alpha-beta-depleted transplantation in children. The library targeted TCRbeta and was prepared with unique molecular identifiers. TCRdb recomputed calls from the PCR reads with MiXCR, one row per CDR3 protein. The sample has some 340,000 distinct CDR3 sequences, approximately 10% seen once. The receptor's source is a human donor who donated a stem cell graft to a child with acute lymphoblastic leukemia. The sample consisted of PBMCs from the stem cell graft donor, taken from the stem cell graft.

The CDR3 region has the DNA TGTGCCAGCAGCCCAGGGGGGGCGGTCCACGAGCAGTACTTC. It encodes CASSPGGAVHEQYF. This chain uses TRBV27 with TRBJ2-7; D possibly uses TRBD1 or TRBD2 (7 bases each). Looked up from germline, CDR1 is MNHEY and CDR2 is SMNVEV (reference sequence). The V end lost 6 bases, the J end lost 5 bases, and 17 bases lay between the germline ends. The CDR3 runs 14 residues.